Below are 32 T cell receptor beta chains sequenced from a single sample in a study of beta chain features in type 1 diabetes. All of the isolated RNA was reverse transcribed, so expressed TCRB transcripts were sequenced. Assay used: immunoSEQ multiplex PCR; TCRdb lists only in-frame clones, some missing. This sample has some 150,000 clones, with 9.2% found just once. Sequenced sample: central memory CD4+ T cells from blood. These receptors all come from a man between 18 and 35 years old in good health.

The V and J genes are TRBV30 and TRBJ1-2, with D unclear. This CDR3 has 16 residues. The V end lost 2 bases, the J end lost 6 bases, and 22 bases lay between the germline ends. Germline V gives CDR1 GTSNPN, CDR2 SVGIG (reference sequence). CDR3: CAWSYAGITSANGYTF. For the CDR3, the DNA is TGTGCCTGGAGTTACGCCGGGATAACGTCTGCGAATGGCTACACCTTC.

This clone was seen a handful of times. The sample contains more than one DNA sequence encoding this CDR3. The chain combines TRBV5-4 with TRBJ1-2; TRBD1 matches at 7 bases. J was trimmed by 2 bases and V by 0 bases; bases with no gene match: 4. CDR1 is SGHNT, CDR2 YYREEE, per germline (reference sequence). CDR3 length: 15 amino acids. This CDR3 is CASSLEGARNYGYTF. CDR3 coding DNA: TGTGCCAGCAGCTTGGAGGGGGCGCGAAACTATGGCTACACCTTC.

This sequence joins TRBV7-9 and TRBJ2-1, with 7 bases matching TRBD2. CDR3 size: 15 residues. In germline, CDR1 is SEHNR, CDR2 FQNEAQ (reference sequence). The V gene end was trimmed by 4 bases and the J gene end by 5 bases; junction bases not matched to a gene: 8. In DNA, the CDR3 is TGTGCCAGCAGCTCACGTCCGGGGGGTGACAATGAGCAGTTCTTC. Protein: CASSSRPGGDNEQFF.

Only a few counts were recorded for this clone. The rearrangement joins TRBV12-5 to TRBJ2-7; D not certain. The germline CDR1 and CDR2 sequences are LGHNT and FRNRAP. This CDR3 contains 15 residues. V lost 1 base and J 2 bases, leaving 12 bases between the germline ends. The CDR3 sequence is CASGLEPGRPYEQYF. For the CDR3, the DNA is TGTGCTAGTGGTTTGGAACCCGGCAGGCCCTACGAGCAGTACTTC.

CDR3 nucleotide sequence: TGTGCCAGCAGCTTAGCGTCCGGGACAGGGTACGAAAAACTGTTTTTT. Residues: CASSLASGTGYEKLFF. This rearrangement joins TRBV7-2 to TRBJ1-4; 9 bases are a match to TRBD1. The germline gives CDR1 SGHTA, CDR2 FQGNSA. V lost 0 bases and J lost 8; bases outside the gene matches: 7. This CDR3 region has 16 residues.

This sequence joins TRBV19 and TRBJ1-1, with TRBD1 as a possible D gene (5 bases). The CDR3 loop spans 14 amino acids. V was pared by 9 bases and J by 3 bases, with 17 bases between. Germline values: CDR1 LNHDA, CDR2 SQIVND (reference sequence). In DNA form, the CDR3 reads TGTGCCAGCAGAGGAGGGGTGAAAGACACTGAAGCTTTCTTT. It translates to CASRGGVKDTEAFF.

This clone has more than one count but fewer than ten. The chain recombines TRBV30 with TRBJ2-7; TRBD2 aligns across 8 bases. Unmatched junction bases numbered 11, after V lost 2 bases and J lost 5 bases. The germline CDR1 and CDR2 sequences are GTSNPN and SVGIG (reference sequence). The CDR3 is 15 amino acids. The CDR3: CAWSNPGLGVHEQYF. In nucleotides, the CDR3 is TGTGCCTGGAGTAATCCGGGACTAGGGGTCCACGAGCAGTACTTC.

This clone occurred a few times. CDR3 in DNA: TGTGCCAGCAGCCCCCCCAACTCGCCCGGGGAGACCCAGTACTTC. Its protein product is CASSPPNSPGETQYF. The rearrangement joins TRBV7-2 to TRBJ2-5; D not resolved. With 5 bases removed from V and 5 bases from J, the gap between germline ends came to 18 bases. The CDR3 covers 15 residues. CDR1 is SGHTA and CDR2 is FQGNSA in the germline V gene.

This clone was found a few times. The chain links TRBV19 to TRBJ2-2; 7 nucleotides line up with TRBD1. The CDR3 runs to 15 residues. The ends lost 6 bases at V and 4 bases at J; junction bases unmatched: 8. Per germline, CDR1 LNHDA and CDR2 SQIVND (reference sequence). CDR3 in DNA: TGTGCCAGTAGGGCCCGGGACAGACCCACCGGGGAGCTGTTTTTT. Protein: CASRARDRPTGELFF.

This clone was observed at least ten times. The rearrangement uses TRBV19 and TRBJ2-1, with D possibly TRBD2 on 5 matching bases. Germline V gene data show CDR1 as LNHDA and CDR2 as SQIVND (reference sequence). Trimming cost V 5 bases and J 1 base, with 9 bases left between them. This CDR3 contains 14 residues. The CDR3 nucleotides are TGTGCCAGTAGTGCCACTAGATCCTACAATGAGCAGTTCTTC. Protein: CASSATRSYNEQFF.

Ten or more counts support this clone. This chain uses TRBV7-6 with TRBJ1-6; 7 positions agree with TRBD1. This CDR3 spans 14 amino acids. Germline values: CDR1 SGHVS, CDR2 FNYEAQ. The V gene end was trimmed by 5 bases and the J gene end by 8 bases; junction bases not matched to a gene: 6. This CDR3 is CASSMDRSHSPLHF. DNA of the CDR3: TGTGCCAGCAGCATGGACAGGAGCCATTCACCCCTCCACTTT.

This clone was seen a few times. CDR3 amino acids: CASSQDPEGQETQYF. In nucleotides, the CDR3 is TGCGCCAGCAGCCAAGATCCGGAGGGGCAAGAGACCCAGTACTTC. This chain uses TRBV4-3 with TRBJ2-5; D is perhaps TRBD2 (6 bases). The CDR3 is 15 amino acids. Germline CDR1 is LGHNA and CDR2 is YSLEER. V was shortened by 0 bases and J by 2 bases, with 10 bases between the two germline ends.

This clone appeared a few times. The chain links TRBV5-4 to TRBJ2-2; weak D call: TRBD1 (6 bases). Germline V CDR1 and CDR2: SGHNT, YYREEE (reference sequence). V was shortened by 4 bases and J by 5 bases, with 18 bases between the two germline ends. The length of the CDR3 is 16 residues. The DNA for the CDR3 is TGTGCCAGCAGCCCGCCCCAGGGGATGGGAACCGGGGAGCTGTTTTTT. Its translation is CASSPPQGMGTGELFF.

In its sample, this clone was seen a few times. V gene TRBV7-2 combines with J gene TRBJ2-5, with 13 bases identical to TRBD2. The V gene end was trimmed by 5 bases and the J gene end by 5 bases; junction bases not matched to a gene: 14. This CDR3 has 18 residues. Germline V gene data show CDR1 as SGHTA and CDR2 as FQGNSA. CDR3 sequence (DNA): TGTGCCAGCAGCCGCAATCCCACTAGCGGGGGGGCACGGGAGACCCAGTACTTC. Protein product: CASSRNPTSGGARETQYF.

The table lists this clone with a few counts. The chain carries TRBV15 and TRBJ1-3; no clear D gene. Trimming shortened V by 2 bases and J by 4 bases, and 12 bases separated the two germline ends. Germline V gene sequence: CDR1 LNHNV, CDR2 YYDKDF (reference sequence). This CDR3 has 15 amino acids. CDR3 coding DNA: TGTGCCACCAGCAGATCTCGTTTTGCGGGAAACACCATATATTTT. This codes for CATSRSRFAGNTIYF.

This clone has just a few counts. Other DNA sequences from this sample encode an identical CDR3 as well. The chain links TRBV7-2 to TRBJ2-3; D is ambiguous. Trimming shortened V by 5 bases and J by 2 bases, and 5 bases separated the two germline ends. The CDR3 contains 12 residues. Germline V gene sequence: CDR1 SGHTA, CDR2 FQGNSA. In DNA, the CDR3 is TGTGCCAGCAGCCCTTCCACAGATACGCAGTATTTT. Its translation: CASSPSTDTQYF.

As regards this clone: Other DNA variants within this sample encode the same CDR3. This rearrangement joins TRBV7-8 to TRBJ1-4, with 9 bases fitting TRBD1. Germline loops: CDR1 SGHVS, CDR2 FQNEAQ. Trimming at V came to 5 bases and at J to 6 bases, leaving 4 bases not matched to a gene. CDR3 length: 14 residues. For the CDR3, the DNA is TGTGCCAGCAGCCCGACAGGGGGGGATGAAAAACTGTTTTTT. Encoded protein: CASSPTGGDEKLFF.

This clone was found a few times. This CDR3 is CASRMDREYGYTF. The CDR3 bases are TGTGCCAGCAGGATGGACAGAGAGTATGGCTACACCTTC. The chain uses TRBV2 and TRBJ1-2; the D gene is possibly TRBD1 (6 bases). V lost 6 bases and J lost 5, with 13 bases in between. Germline values: CDR1 SNHLY, CDR2 FYNNEI. The length of the CDR3 is 13 residues.

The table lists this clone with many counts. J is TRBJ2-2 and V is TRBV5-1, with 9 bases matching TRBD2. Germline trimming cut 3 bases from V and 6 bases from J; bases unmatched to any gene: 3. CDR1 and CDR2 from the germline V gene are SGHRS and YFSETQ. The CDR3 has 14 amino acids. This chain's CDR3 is CASSSGLASGELFF. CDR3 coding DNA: TGCGCCAGCAGCTCGGGACTAGCTTCCGGGGAGCTGTTTTTT. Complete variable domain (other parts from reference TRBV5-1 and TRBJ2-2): KAGVTQTPRYLIKTRGQQVTLSCSPISGHRSVSWYQQTPGQGLQFLFEYFSETQRNKGNFPGRFSGRQFSNSRSEMNVSTLELGDSALYLCASSSGLASGELFFGEGSRLTVL.

The CDR3 loop is CASSQDLRAANEKLFF. The CDR3 region has the DNA TGTGCCAGCAGCCAAGATTTGAGGGCGGCTAATGAAAAACTGTTTTTT. The chain couples TRBV4-2 to TRBJ1-4; D is unresolved. V shed 0 bases and J shed 3 bases, with 11 bases lying between them. The germline V gene encodes CDR1 LGHNA and CDR2 YNFKEQ. The CDR3 contains 16 residues.

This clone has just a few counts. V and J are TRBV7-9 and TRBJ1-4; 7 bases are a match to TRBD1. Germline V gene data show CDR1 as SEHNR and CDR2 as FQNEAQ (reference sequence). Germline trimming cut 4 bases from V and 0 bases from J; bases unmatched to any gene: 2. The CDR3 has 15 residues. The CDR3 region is CASSWDSSTNEKLFF. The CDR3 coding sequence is TGTGCCAGCAGCTGGGACAGCTCAACTAATGAAAAACTGTTTTTT.

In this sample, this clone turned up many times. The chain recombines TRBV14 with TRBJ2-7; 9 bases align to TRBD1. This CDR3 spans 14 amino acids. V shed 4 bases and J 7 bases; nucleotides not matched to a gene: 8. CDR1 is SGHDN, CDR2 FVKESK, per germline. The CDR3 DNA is TGTGCCAGCAGCCGGGGACAGGGCCCACGGGAGCAGTACTTC. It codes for CASSRGQGPREQYF.

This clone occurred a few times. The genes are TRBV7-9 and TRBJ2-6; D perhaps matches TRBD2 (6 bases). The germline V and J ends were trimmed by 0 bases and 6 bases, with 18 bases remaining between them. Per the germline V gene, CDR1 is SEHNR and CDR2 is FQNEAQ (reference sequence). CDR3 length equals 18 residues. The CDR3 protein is CASSLALGPGGLANVLTF. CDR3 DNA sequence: TGTGCCAGCAGCTTAGCGCTAGGGCCCGGGGGTTTGGCCAACGTCCTGACTTTC.

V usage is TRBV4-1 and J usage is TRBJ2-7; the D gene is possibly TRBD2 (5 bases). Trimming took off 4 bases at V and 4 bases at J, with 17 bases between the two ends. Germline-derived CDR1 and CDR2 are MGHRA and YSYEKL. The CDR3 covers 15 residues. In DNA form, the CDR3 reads TGCGCCAGCAGCCTTCGACTAAACAAGAGGTACGAGCAGTACTTC. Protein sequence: CASSLRLNKRYEQYF.

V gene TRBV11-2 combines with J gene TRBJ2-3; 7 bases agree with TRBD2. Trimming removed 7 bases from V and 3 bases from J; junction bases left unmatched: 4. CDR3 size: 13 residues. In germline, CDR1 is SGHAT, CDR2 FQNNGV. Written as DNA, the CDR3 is TGTGCCAGCAAATTCGGGGGGACAGATACGCAGTATTTT. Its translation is CASKFGGTDTQYF.

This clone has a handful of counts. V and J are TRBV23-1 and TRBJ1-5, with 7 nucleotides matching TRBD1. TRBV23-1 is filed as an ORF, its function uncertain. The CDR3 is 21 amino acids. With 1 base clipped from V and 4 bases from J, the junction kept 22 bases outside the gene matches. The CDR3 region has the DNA TGCGCCAGCAGTCAATGGGAGGCGGACAGGCTGTTAAGCCCAAGGAATCAGCCCCAGCATTTT. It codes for CASSQWEADRLLSPRNQPQHF.

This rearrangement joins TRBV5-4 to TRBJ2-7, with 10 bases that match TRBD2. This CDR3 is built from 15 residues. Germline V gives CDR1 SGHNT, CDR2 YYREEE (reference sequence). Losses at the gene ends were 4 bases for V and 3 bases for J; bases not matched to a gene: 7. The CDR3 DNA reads TGTGCCAGCAGCCCCACTAGCGGGGTAAACTACGAGCAGTACTTC. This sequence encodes CASSPTSGVNYEQYF.

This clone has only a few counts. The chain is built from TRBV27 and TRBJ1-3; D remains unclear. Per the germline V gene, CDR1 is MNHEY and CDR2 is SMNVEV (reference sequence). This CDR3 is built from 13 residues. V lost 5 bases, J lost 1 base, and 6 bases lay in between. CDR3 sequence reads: CASSPHSGNTIYF. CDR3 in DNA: TGTGCCAGCAGTCCCCATTCTGGAAACACCATATATTTT.

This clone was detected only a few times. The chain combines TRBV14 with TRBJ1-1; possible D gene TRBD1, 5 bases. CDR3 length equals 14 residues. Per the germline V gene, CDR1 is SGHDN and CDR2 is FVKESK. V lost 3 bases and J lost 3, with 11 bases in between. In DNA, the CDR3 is TGTGCCAGCAGCCACTTGGGGGGGGACACTGAAGCTTTCTTT. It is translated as CASSHLGGDTEAFF. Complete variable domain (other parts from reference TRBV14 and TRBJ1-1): EAGVTQFPSHSVIEKGQTVTLRCDPISGHDNLYWYRRVMGKEIKFLLHFVKESKQDESGMPNNRFLAERTGGTYSTLKVQPAELEDSGVYFCASSHLGGDTEAFFGQGTRLTVV.

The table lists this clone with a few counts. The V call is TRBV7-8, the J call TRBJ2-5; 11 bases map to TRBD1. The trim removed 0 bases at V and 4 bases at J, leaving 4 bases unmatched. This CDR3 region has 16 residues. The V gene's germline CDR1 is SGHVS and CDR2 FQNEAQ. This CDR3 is CASSLAAGQGVETQYF. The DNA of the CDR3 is TGTGCCAGCAGCTTAGCGGCGGGACAGGGGGTAGAGACCCAGTACTTC.

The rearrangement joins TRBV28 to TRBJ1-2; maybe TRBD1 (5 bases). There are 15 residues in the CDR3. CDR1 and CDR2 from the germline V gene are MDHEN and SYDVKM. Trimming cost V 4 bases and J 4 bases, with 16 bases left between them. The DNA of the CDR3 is TGTGCCAGCAGTTCAAGACTTCAGGGAATCTATGGCTACACCTTC. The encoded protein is CASSSRLQGIYGYTF.

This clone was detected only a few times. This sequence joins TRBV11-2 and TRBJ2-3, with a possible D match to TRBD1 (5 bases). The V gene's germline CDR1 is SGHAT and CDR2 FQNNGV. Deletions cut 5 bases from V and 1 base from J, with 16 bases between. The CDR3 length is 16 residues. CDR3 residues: CASSRYQGGGTDTQYF. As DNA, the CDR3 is TGTGCCAGCAGCCGATACCAGGGTGGGGGCACAGATACGCAGTATTTT.